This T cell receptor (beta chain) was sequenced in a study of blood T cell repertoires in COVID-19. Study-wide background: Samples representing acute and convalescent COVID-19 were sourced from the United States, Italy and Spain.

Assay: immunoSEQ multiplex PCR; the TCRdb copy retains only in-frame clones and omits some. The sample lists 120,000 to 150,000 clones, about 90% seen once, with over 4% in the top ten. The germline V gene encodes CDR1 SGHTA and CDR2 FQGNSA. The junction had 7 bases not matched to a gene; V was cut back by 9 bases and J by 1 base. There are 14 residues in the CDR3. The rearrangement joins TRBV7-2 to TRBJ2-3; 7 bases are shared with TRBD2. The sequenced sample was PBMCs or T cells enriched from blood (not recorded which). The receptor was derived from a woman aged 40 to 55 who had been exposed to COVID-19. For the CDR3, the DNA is TGTGCCAGTCAACGGGGGGTGGGCACAGATACGCAGTATTTT. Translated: CASQRGVGTDTQYF.